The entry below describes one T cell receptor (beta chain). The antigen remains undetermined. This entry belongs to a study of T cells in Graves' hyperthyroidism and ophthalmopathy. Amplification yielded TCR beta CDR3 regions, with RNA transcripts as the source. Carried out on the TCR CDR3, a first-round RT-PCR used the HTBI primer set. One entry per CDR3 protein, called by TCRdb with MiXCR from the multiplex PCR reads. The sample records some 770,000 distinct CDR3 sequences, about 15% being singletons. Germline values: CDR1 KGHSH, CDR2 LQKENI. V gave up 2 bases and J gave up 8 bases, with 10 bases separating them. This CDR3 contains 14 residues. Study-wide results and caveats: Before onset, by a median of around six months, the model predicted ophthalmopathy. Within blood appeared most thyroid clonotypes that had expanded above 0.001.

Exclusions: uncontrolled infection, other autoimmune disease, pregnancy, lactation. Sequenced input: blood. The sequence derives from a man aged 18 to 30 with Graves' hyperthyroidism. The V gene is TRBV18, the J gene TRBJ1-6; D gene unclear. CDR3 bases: TGTGCCAGCTCACCATCGGGGATCGATTCACCCCTCCACTTT. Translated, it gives CASSPSGIDSPLHF.